The clone carrying this TCR beta chain was recorded only once. Authors' methods: From reference gene primer amplification, estimates of nucleated cell counts were derived. Here immunoSEQ multiplex PCR was the method, and the copy in TCRdb shows in-frame clones only, minus some. V and J calls and clone size follow that table, whereas D and trimming were derived from the DNA. The data contain approximately 200,000 clones, around 94% of them singletons. This sample was included in a study of blood T cell repertoires in COVID-19. In the study overall: The United States, Italy and Spain provided the acute and convalescent COVID-19 samples.

Patients at the Seattle site were enrolled during active infection and followed longitudinally. V lost 7 bases to trimming and J lost 4 bases, with 17 bases between them. Germline V gives CDR1 SGHRS, CDR2 YFSETQ. The CDR3 covers 15 residues. The rearrangement joins TRBV5-1 to TRBJ2-2; the D is unclear. The TCR was taken from a man in his thirties or forties with COVID-19, enrolled during active disease. The source material was peripheral blood. CDR3 region: CASASAALGTGELFF. The CDR3 coding sequence is TGCGCCAGCGCCTCGGCGGCGTTGGGCACCGGGGAGCTGTTTTTT.